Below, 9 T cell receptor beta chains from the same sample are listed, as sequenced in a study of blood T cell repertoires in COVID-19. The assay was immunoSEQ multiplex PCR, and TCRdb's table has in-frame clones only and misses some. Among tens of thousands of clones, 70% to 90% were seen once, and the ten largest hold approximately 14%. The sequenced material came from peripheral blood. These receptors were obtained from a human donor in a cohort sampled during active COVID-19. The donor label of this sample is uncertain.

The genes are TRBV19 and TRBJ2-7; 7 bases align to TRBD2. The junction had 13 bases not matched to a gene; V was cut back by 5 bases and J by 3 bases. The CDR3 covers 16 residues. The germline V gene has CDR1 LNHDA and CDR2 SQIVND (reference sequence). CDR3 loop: CASSARGTISNYEQYF. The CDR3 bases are TGTGCCAGTAGTGCCCGGGGGACTATCTCCAACTACGAGCAGTACTTC.

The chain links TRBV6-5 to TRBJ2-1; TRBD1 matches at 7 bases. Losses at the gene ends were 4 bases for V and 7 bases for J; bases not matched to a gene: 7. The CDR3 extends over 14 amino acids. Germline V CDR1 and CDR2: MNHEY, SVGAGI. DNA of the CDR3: TGTGCCAGCAGTTCGGCAGGGGGTGGGAATGAGCAGTTCTTC. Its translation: CASSSAGGGNEQFF.

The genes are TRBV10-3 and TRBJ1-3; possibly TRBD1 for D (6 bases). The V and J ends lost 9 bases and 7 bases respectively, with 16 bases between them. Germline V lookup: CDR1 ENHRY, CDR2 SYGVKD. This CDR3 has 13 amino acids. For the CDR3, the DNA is TGTGCCATTAAAGACAGGTACTACAACACCATATATTTT. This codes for CAIKDRYYNTIYF.

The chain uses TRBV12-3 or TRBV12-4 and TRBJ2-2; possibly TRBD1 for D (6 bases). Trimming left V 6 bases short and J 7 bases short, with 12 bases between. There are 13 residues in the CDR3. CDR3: CASRSQGHGELFF. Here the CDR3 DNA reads TGTGCCAGCAGATCGCAGGGGCACGGGGAGCTGTTTTTT.

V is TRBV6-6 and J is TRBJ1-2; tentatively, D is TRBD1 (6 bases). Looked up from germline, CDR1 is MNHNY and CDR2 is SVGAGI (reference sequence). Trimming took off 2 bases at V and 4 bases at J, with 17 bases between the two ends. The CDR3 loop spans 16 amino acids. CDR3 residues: CASSYPSQGPGYGYTF. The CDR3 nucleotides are TGTGCCAGCAGTTACCCTTCACAGGGACCGGGCTATGGCTACACCTTC.

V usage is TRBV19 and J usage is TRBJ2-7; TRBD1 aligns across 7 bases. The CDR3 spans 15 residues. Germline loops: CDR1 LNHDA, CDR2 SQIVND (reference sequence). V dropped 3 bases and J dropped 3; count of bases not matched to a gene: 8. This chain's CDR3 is CASSMGIGGFYEQYF. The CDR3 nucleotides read TGTGCCAGTAGTATGGGGATAGGGGGCTTCTACGAGCAGTACTTC.

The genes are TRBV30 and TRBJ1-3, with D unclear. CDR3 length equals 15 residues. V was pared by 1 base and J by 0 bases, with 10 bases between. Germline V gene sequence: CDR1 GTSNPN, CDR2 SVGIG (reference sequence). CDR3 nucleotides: TGTGCCTGGAGTGCTGGGAGCTTCTCTGGAAACACCATATATTTT. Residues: CAWSAGSFSGNTIYF.

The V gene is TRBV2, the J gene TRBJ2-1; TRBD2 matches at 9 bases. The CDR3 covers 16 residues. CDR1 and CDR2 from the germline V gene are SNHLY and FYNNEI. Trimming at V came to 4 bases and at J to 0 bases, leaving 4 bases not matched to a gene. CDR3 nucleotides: TGTGCCAGCAGTGCTGCGGGGGGGGCCTCCTACAATGAGCAGTTCTTC. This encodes CASSAAGGASYNEQFF.

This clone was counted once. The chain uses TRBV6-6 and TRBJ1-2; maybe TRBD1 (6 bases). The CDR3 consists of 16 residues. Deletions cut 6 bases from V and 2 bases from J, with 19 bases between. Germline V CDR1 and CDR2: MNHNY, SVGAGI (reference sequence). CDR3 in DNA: TGTGCCAGCAGCTATATAGGGCCCCAGGGGAACTATGGCTACACCTTC. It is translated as CASSYIGPQGNYGYTF.